This T cell receptor (beta chain) was found in a study of blood T cell repertoires in COVID-19. Study background: The study drew acute and convalescent COVID-19 samples from the United States, Italy and Spain. PBMCs, B-cell-depleted T cells, or T cells provided the cDNA or gDNA that made up the material.

This clone came up once. TCRdb's table, derived via immunoSEQ multiplex PCR, lists solely in-frame clones and lacks some. The sample includes roughly 120,000 clones, 88% seen only once; the top ten take around 3%. This TCR was sampled from a woman aged 45-60 years with acute or convalescent COVID-19. Sample: peripheral blood.

The CDR3 here is CATSDRTGTGGYEQFF. The CDR3 DNA follows: TGTGCCACCAGTGATCGTACCGGGACAGGCGGTTATGAGCAGTTCTTC. The chain has TRBV24-1 and TRBJ2-1; 8 bases are a match to TRBD1. CDR3 length: 16 residues. The ends lost 3 bases at V and 8 bases at J; junction bases unmatched: 11. Germline values: CDR1 KGHDR, CDR2 SFDVKD.